This TCR beta chain was sequenced in a study of T-cell memory formation after mild COVID-19. Constant-segment primers were used for 5'RACE, and the resulting TCR alpha and TCR beta cDNA libraries carried sample barcodes and UMIs. TCRdb re-derived calls from the 5' RACE reads in MiXCR, one entry per CDR3 protein. The sample yields approximately 190,000 distinct CDR3 sequences, about 16% seen once. Findings and caveats of the study: Proof of SARS-CoV-2 specificity was absent for the second-wave clones that crested on day 37. Pre-infection memory harbored some responding clones, suggesting cross-reactive memory joined. Contracting clones from day 15 to 85 had balanced CD4/CD8; later expanders favoured CD4+.

This clonotype was seen a few times. The antigen is not known. The CDR3 length is 17 residues. The V gene's germline CDR1 is SGHVS and CDR2 FNYEAQ. V lost 2 bases and J 4 bases, leaving 19 bases between the germline ends. The chain couples TRBV7-6 to TRBJ2-3; D may be TRBD1 (6 bases). This TCR was recovered from an adult woman who had mild COVID-19 (a few samples of this study predate the infection). Cell type and time point are not known. The sequenced sample consisted of PBMCs or a T cell subset sorted from them (not recorded which). The CDR3: CASSLRGTPRGPDTQYF. CDR3 bases: TGTGCCAGCAGCTTAAGGGGGACACCGAGGGGCCCAGATACGCAGTATTTT.